Listed below are T cell receptor beta chains from one sample, sequenced in a study of T cell responses to AZD1222 COVID-19 vaccine. Clones were read by immunoSEQ multiplex PCR, and TCRdb kept only the in-frame ones, dropping some. The table records approximately 120,000 clones, around nine tenths of them present only once. The sequencing here drew on peripheral blood, taken on day 0 of AZD1222 vaccination. All receptors come from an adult in good health. The CDR3 runs from the conserved cysteine through the conserved F or W. A D gene is named only where the DNA matches it firmly. Only some rows state a clone size, as once, few, many or a class for expanded clones.

>-|TRBJ1-6|15|TRBV6-5|-
TGTGCCAGCAGACCCTTCAGGGAAACTAATTCACCCCTCCACTTT
CASRPFRETNSPLHF
>-|TRBJ1-2|15|TRBV6-5|-
TGTGCCAGCGGGGATGGGGCCTCTAAGGCTTATGGCTACACCTTC
CASGDGASKAYGYTF
>-|TRBJ1-2|14|TRBV15|-
TGTGCCACCAGCAGAGATATAACGCCCGATGGCTACACCTTC
CATSRDITPDGYTF
>-|TRBJ2-5|14|TRBV6-5|once
TGTGCCAGCACCGAGGGGCCCGGCCCGGTGCCCCAGTACTTC
CASTEGPGPVPQYF
>-|TRBJ2-7|13|TRBV11-1|-
TGTGCCAGCAGCACCGCGCAGGGCTACGAGCAGTACTTC
CASSTAQGYEQYF
>-|TRBJ2-3|15|TRBV7-3|-
TGTGCCAGCAGCCTCCGGGCGCAAGTAGGGGATACGCAGTATTTT
CASSLRAQVGDTQYF
>TRBD2|TRBJ2-3|19|TRBV3-1/TRBV3-2|-
TGTGCCAGCAGCCAAGATAGGCCTAGCGGGCAAATAGGCGCAGATACGCAGTATTTT
CASSQDRPSGQIGADTQYF
>TRBD2|TRBJ2-3|17|TRBV7-9|-
TGTGCCAGCAGCTTAGCCCCTAGCGGGAGGGGCACAGATACGCAGTATTTT
CASSLAPSGRGTDTQYF
>-|TRBJ1-2|12|TRBV10-3|few
TGTGCCATCAGTGATAGGGCCTATGGCTACACCTTC
CAISDRAYGYTF
>-|TRBJ2-1|17|TRBV11-3|once
TGTGCCAGCAGCTTAGGTCGGGGGACAGTTCTTTACAATGAGCAGTTCTTC
CASSLGRGTVLYNEQFF